The 3 T cell receptor beta chains presented below share a single source sample, sequenced in a study of shared clonotypes between healthy human individuals. Profiled with immunoSEQ multiplex PCR; TCRdb holds only in-frame clones, not every one. This sample has around 2.1 million clones, with around 93% found just once. Naive CD8 isolation took CD45RO-negative cells positively selected for CCR7 and excluded terminally differentiated effector memory CD45RA+ cells. Material: naive CD8+ T cells from PBMCs. The receptors shown here come from a man aged 18 to 30 in good health. Some clones in this sample may be carry-over from other donors' samples.

This clone was recorded only once. Other DNA sequences in the sample encode the same CDR3. The chain uses TRBV27 and TRBJ2-7, with unresolved D. The CDR3 contains 13 residues. The V end lost 3 bases, the J end lost 3 bases, and 9 bases lay between the germline ends. CDR1 is MNHEY, CDR2 SMNVEV, per germline (reference sequence). The CDR3 DNA reads TGTGCCAGCAGTTTCTCGCGCAGCTACGAGCAGTACTTC. This codes for CASSFSRSYEQYF.

The CDR3 DNA sequence: TGTGCCAGCAGCATTCCAACAGGGGGCTGGAACACCGGGGAGCTGTTTTTT. It specifies CASSIPTGGWNTGELFF. This rearrangement joins TRBV7-6 to TRBJ2-2; TRBD1 aligns across 9 bases. The CDR3 loop spans 17 amino acids. Germline V CDR1 and CDR2: SGHVS, FNYEAQ. V gave up 5 bases and J gave up 1 base; unmatched junction bases: 8.

V usage is TRBV4-1 and J usage is TRBJ2-7, with 10 bases identical to TRBD2. CDR1 and CDR2 (germline): MGHRA, YSYEKL. This CDR3 spans 17 amino acids. Trimming took 1 base from V and 0 from J; bases not matched to a gene: 6. In nucleotides, the CDR3 is TGCGCCAGCAGCCAAGGTCTAGCGGGGGTGATCTCCTACGAGCAGTACTTC. This encodes CASSQGLAGVISYEQYF.